The present TCR beta chain was sequenced within a study of cytomegalovirus exposure and HLA in healthy donors. The wider study: Early released data had roughly 81 million unique TCRs, all coming from HLA-typed donors. General study points: Reportedly, a later analysis found an Asian-associated ancestry cluster had fewer N-insertions than the roughly 700-donor mean. In a later analysis, HLA-C alleles had the fewest associated TCRs, DRB1 alleles the most. Equally common other TCR beta chains were less clonally expanded than HLA-associated ones, a later analysis found.

About this clone itself: Its cognate antigen is unknown.

PCR primers comprised 60 Vbeta and 13 Jbeta primers. Libraries were prepared by immunoSEQ multiplex PCR; TCRdb keeps only in-frame clonotypes and omits some of them. The table has over 100,000 clones, around 80% seen once. Trimming took off 8 bases at V and 5 bases at J, with 7 bases between the two ends. This CDR3 has 11 amino acids. Germline CDR1 reads SNHLY; CDR2 reads FYNNEI. This sequence was found in a man aged 25-45 years in good health and CMV-seronegative. Input material: PBMCs. The chain links TRBV2 to TRBJ2-1, with D hard to call. The CDR3 bases are TGTGCCAGCGCGAATGACAATGAGCAGTTCTTC. Translating gives CASANDNEQFF.